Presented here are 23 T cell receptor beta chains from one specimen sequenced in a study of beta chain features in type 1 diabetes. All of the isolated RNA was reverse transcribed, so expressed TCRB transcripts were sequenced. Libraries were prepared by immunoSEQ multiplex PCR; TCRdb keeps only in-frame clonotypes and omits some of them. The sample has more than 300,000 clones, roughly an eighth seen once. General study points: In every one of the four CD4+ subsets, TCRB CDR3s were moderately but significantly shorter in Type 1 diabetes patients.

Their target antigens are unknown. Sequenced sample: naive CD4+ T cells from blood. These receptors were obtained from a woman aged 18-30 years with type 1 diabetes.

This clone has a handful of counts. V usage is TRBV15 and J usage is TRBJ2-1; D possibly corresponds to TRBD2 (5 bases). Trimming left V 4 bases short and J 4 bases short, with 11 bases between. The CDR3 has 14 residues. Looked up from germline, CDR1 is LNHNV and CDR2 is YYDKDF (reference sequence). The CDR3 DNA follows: TGTGCCACCAGCACCGGACTGATTTACAATGAGCAGTTCTTC. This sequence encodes CATSTGLIYNEQFF.

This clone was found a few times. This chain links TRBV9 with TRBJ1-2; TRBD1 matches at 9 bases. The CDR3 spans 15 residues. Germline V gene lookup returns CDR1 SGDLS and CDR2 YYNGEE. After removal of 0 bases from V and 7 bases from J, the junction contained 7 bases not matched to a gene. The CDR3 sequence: CASSVARDRDSGYTF. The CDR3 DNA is TGTGCCAGCAGCGTAGCCCGGGACAGGGACTCTGGCTACACCTTC.

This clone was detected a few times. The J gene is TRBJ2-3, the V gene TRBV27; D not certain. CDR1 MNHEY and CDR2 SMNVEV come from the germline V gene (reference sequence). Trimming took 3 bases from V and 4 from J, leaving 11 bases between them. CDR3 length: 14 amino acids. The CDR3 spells CASSFAESPDTQYF. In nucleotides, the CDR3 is TGTGCCAGCAGTTTTGCAGAATCTCCAGATACGCAGTATTTT.

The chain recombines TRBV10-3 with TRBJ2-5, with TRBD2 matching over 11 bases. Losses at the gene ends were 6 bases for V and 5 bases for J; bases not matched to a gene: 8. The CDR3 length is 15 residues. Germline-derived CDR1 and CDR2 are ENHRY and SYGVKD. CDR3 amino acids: CAISLTSGRGETQYF. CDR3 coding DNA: TGTGCCATCAGCCTAACTAGCGGGAGAGGGGAGACCCAGTACTTC.

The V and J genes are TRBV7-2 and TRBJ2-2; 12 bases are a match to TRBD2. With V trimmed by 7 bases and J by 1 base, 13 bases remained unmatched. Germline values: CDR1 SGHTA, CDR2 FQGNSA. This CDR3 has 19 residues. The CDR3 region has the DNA TGTGCCAGCAATCGTAGGACTAGCGGGACCTCGGGGAACACCGGGGAGCTGTTTTTT. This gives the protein CASNRRTSGTSGNTGELFF.

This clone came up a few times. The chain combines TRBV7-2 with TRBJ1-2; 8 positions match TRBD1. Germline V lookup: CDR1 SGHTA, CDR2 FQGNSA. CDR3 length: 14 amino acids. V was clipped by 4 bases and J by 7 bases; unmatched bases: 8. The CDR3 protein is CASSSPGTGLGYTF. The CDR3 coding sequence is TGTGCCAGCAGCTCGCCCGGGACAGGCCTTGGCTACACCTTC.

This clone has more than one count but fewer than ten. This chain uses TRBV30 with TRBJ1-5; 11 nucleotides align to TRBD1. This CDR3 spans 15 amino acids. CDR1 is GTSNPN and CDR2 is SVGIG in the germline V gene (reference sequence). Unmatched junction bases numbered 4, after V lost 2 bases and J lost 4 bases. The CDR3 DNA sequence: TGTGCCTGGAGTATGGGACAGGGGGGGAATCAGCCCCAGCATTTT. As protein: CAWSMGQGGNQPQHF.

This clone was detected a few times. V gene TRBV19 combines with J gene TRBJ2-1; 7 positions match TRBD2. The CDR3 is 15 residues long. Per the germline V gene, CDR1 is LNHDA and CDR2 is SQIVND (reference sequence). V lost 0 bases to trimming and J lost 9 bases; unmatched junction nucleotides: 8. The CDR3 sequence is CASSIDMRGTFEQFF. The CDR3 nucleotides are TGTGCCAGTAGTATAGATATGCGGGGGACCTTTGAGCAGTTCTTC. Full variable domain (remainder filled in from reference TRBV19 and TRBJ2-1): DGGITQSPKYLFRKEGQNVTLSCEQNLNHDAMYWYRQDPGQGLRLIYYSQIVNDFQKGDIAEGYSVSREKKESFPLTVTSAQKNPTAFYLCASSIDMRGTFEQFFGPGTRLTVL.

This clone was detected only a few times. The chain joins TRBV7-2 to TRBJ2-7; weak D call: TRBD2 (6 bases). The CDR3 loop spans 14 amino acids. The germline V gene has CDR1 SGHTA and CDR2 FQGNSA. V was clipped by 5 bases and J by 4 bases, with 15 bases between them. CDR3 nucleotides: TGTGCCAGCAGCACCCGGGGGTCAGGATACGAGCAGTACTTC. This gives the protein CASSTRGSGYEQYF. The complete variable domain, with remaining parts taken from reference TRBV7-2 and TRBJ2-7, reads GAGVSQSPSNKVTEKGKDVELRCDPISGHTALYWYRQSLGQGLEFLIYFQGNSAPDKSGLPSDRFSAERTGGSVSTLTIQRTQQEDSAVYLCASSTRGSGYEQYFGPGTRLTVT.

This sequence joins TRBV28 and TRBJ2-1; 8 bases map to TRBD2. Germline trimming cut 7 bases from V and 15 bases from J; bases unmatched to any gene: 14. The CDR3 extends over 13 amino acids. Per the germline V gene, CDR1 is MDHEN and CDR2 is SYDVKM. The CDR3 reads CASTLPGLGILFF. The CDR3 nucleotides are TGTGCCAGCACTCTCCCGGGACTAGGGATACTGTTCTTC. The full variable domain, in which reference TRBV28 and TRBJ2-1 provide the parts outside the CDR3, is DVKVTQSSRYLVKRTGEKVFLECVQDMDHENMFWYRQDPGLGLRLIYFSYDVKMKEKGDIPEGYSVSREKKERFSLILESASTNQTSMYLCASTLPGLGILFFGPGTRLTVL.

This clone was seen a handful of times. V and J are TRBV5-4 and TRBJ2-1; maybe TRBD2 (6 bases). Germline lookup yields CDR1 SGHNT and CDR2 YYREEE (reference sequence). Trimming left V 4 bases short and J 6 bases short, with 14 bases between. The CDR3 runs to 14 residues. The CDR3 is CASSTTGAGNEQFF. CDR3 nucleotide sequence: TGTGCCAGCAGCACCACGGGAGCCGGCAATGAGCAGTTCTTC.

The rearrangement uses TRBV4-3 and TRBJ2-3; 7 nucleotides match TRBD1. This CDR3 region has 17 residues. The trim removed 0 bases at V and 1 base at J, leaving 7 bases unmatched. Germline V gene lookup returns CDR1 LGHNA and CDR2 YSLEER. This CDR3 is CASSQDRFGQGTDTQYF. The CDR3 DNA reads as TGCGCCAGCAGCCAAGATCGATTCGGACAGGGCACAGATACGCAGTATTTT.

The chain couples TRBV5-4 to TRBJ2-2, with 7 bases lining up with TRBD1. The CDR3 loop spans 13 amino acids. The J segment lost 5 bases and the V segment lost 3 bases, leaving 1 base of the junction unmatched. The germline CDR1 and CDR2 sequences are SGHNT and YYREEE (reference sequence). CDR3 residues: CASSSQGTGELFF. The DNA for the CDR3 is TGTGCCAGCAGCTCACAGGGGACCGGGGAGCTGTTTTTT.

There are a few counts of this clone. CDR3 protein: CATSRDPQGGSPLHF. DNA for the CDR3: TGTGCCACCAGCAGAGATCCCCAGGGGGGTTCACCCCTCCACTTT. The chain links TRBV15 to TRBJ1-6; 7 nucleotides align to TRBD1. CDR3 length: 15 residues. Germline loops: CDR1 LNHNV, CDR2 YYDKDF (reference sequence). V was pared by 0 bases and J by 9 bases, with 5 bases of the junction left unmatched.

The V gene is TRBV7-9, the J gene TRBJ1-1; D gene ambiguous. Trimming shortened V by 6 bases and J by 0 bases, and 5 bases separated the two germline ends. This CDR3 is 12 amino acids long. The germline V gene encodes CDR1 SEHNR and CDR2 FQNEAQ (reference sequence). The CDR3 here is CASRDLNTEAFF. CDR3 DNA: TGTGCCAGCAGGGACTTGAACACTGAAGCTTTCTTT.

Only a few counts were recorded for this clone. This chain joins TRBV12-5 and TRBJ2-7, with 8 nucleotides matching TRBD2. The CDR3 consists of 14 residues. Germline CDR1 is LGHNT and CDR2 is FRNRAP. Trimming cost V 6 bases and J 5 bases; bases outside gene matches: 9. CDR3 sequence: CASGAGGESHEQYF. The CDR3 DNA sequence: TGTGCTAGTGGGGCCGGGGGGGAAAGTCACGAGCAGTACTTC.

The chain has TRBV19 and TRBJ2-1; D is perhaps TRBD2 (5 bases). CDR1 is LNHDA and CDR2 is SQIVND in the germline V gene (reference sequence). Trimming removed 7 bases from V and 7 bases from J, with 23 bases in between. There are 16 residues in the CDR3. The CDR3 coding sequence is TGTGCCAGTACCCTGGTTGGACTCTCGTCCGTTAATGAGCAGTTCTTC. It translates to CASTLVGLSSVNEQFF.

CDR3 region: CASFSETQYF. The CDR3 coding sequence is TGTGCCAGCTTTTCGGAGACCCAGTACTTC. V and J are TRBV2 and TRBJ2-5, with D uncertain. Germline assignment: CDR1 SNHLY and CDR2 FYNNEI. The CDR3 consists of 10 residues. V lost 8 bases, J lost 5 bases, and 6 bases lay in between.

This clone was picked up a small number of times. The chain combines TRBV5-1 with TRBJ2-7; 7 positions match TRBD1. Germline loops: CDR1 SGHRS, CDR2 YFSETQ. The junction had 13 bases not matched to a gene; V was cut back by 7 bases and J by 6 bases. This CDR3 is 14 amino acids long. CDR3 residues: CASRSNRQGIEQYF. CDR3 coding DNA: TGCGCCAGCCGCTCCAATCGACAGGGCATCGAGCAGTACTTC. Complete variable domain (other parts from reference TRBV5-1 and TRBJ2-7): KAGVTQTPRYLIKTRGQQVTLSCSPISGHRSVSWYQQTPGQGLQFLFEYFSETQRNKGNFPGRFSGRQFSNSRSEMNVSTLELGDSALYLCASRSNRQGIEQYFGPGTRLTVT.

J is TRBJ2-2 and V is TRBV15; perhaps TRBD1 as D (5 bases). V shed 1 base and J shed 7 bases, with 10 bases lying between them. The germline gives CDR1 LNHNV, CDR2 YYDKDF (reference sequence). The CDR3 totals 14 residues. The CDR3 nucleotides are TGTGCCACCAGCAGAGCAGGGAAGGGCGGGGAGCTGTTTTTT. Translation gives CATSRAGKGGELFF. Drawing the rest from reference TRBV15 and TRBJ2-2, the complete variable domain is DAMVIQNPRYQVTQFGKPVTLSCSQTLNHNVMYWYQQKSSQAPKLLFHYYDKDFNNEADTPDNFQSRRPNTSFCFLDIRSPGLGDTAMYLCATSRAGKGGELFFGEGSRLTVL.

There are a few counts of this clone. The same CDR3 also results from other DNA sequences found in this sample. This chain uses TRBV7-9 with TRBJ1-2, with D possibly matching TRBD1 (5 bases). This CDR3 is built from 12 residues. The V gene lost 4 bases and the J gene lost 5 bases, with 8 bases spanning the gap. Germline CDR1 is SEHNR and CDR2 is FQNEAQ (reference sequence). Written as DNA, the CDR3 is TGTGCCAGCAGCTCTGACAGTTATGGCTACACCTTC. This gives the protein CASSSDSYGYTF.

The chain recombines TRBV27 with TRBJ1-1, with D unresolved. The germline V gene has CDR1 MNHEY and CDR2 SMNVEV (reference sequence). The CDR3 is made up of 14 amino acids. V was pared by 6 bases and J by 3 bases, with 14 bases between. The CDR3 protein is CASSLHSGDTEAFF. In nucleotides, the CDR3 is TGTGCCAGCAGCCTCCACAGCGGCGACACTGAAGCTTTCTTT.

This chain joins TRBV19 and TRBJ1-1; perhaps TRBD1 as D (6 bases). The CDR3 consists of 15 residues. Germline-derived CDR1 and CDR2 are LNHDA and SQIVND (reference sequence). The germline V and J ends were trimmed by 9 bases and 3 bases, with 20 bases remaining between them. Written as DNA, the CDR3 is TGTGCCAGGGACCTACCAACAGGGAAGGACACTGAAGCTTTCTTT. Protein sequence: CARDLPTGKDTEAFF.